The sequence of this TCR beta chain was determined in a study of shared clonotypes between healthy human individuals. Study background: For every donor, three CD4 naive, three CD4 memory, two CD8 naive and one CD8 memory plates were used.

Germline CDR1 reads SGHNT; CDR2 reads YENEEA. This CDR3 is 15 amino acids long. The V end lost 5 bases, the J end lost 2 bases, and 13 bases lay between the germline ends. Generated by immunoSEQ multiplex PCR, the TCRdb table keeps only in-frame clones and is missing some. The table has about 2.3 million clones, approximately 95% seen once; the top ten hold 0.39%. The origin of this receptor is a man aged 18 to 30 in good health. Some clones in this sample may be carry-over from other donors' samples. This chain links TRBV11-3 with TRBJ2-1; D may be TRBD2 (5 bases). Material: naive CD4+ T cells from PBMCs. Sample subset: CD45RA+ positively selected. The CDR3 loop reads CASSRWETTYNEQFF. The CDR3 region has the DNA TGTGCCAGCAGCCGGTGGGAGACTACCTACAATGAGCAGTTCTTC.